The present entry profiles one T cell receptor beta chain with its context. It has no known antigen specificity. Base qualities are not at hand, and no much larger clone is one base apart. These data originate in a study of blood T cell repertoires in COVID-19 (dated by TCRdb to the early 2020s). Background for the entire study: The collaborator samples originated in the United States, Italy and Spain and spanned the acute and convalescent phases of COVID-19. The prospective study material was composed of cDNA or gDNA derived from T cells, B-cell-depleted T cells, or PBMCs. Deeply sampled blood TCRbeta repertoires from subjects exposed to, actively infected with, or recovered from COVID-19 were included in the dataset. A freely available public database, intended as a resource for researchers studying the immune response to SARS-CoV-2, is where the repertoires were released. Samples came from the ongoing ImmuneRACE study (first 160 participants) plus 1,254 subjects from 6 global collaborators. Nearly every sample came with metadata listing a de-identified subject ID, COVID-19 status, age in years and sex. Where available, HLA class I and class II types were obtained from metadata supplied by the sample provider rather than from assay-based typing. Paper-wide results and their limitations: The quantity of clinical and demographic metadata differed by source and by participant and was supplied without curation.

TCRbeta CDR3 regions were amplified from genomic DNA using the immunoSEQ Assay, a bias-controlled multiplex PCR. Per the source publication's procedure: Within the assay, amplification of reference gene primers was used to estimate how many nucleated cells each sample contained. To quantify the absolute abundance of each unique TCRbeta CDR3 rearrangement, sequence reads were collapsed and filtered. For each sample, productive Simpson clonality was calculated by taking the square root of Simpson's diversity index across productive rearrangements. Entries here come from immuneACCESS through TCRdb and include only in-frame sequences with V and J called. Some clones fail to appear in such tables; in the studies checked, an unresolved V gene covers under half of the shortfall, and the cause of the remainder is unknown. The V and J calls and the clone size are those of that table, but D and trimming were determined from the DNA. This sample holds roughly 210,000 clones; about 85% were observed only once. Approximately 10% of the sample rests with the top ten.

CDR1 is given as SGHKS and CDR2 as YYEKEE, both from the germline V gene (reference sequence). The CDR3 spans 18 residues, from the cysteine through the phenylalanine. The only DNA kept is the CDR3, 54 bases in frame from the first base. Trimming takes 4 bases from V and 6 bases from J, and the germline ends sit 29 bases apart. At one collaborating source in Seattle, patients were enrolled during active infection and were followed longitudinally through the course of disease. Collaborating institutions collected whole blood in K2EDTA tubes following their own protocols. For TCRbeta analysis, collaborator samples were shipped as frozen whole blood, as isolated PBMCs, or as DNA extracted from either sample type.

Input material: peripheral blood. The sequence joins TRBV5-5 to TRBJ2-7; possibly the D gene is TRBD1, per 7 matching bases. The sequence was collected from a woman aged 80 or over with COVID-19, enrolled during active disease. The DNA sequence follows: TGTGCCAGCAGCCCGCACGTCCGCGAAATACGACAGGGAGGCGAGCAGTACTTC. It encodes CASSPHVREIRQGGEQYF.